The T cell receptor beta chain described here comes from a study of cytomegalovirus exposure and HLA in healthy donors (dated by TCRdb to about 2017). General notes on the study: The 500 to 800 repertoires of the first cohort and the 95 to 150 validation repertoires were produced on the same platform, according to a later analysis. The study was designed to test whether signatures of past pathogen exposure could be identified by cataloging public T cell receptors. High-throughput TCR immunosequencing, statistical association of individual TCRs with disease status, and machine learning were combined to predict cytomegalovirus infection status. Besides the first cohort of approximately 710 subjects, a separate validation cohort made up of 120 or so different subjects was used.

The donors belonged to the validation cohort of around 130 subjects, which was separate from the approximately 680-subject first cohort. The investigation overall reported the following: Of the cluster scores, 85% to 95% were above 0 in a later analysis, which found that TCRs clustered in the first cohort also tended to co-occur in the roughly 130 validation repertoires. A total of 150 or so TCR beta chains were listed by the study as associated with cytomegalovirus. Most TCR sequences were observed very rarely across donors, whereas some public TCRs were present in many individuals. The classifier was reported to diagnose cytomegalovirus status with high specificity and sensitivity in both the original and validation cohorts. A few of the identified cytomegalovirus-associated TCR beta chains were confirmed in vitro to be specific for cytomegalovirus antigens. It was suggested by the authors that the approach could potentially be generalized to other disease states and immunological phenotypes. A later analysis had no HLA typing for the validation cohort, so co-occurrence there was scored across all 110 or so repertoires.

The CDR3 measures 14 amino acids from cysteine to phenylalanine. The kept DNA is CDR3 alone, 42 bases in frame from the first base. The germline V gene provides CDR1 SGHTA and CDR2 FQGNSA. The junction shows trimming of 5 bases on V and 1 base on J, plus 11 bases between the germline ends. Note on this clone: Its antigen is unknown. Within one base of it there is no much larger clone, and no base qualities were kept.

Libraries were built with the immunoSEQ multiplex PCR assay. The published analysis was carried out like this. To diagnose cytomegalovirus status from the catalog of TCR beta chain sequences, a statistical classification framework was built. TCRdb provides this immuneACCESS table in a form limited to in-frame rearrangements. Some clones are lacking; in checked studies, under half of them reflect an unresolved V gene, and why the rest are absent is not known. V, J and clone size reflect that table, while D and trimming were determined from the DNA. The sample table lists about 310,000 clones, approximately 88% of them with a count of one. The ten largest clones capture more than 0.95% of the sample.

The sequence links TRBV7-2 to TRBJ1-2; the D gene is possibly TRBD1, with 6 bases matching. Source material: PBMCs. This clonotype was obtained from a man aged 25-40 years in good health and CMV-seronegative. The CDR3 region: CASSPQGFNYGYTF. Read as DNA, the sequence is TGTGCCAGCAGCCCACAGGGATTTAACTATGGCTACACCTTC.